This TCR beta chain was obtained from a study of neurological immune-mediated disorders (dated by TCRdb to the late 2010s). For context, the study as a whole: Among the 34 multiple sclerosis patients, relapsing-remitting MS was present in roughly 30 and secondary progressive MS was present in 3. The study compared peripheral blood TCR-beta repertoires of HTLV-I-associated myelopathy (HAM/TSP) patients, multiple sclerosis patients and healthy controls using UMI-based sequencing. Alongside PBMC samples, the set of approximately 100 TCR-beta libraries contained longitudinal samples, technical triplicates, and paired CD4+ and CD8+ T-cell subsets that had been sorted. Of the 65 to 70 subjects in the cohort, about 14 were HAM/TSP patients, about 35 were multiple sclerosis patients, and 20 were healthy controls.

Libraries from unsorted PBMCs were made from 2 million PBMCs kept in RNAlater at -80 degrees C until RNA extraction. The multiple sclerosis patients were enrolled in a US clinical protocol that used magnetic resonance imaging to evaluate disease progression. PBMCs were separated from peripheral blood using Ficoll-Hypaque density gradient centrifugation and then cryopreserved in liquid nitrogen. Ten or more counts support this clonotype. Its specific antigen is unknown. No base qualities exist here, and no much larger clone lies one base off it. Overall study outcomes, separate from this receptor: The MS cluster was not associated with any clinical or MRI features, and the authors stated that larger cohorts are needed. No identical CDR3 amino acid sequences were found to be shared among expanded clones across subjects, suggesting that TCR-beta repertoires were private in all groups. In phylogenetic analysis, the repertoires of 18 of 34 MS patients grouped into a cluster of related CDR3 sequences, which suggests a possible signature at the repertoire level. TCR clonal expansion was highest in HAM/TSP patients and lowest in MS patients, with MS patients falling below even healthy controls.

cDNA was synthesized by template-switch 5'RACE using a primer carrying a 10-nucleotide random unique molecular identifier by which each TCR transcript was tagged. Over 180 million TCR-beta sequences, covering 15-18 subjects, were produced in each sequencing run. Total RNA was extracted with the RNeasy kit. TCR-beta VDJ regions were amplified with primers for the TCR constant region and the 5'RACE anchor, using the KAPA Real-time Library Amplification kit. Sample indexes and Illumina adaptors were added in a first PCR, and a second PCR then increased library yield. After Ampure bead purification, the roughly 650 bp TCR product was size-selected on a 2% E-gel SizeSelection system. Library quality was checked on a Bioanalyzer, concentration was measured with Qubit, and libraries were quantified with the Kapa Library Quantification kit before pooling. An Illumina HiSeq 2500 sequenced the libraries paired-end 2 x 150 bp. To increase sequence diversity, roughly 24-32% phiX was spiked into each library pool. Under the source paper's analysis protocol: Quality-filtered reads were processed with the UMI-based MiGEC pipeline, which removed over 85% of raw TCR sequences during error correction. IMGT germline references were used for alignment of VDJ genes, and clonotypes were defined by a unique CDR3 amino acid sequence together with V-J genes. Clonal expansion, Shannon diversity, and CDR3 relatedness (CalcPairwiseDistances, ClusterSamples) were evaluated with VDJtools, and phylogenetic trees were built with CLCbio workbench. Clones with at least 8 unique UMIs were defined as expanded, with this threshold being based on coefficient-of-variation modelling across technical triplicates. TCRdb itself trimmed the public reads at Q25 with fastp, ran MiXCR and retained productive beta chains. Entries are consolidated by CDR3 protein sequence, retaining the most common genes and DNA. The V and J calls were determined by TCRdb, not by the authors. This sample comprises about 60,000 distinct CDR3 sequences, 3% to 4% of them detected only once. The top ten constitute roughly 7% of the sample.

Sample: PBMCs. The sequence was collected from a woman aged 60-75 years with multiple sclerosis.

The CDR3 protein: CASSQAGGNKETQYF. The sequenced DNA is TGCGCCAGCAGCCAAGCGGGGGGGAATAAGGAGACCCAGTACTTC. Recombination linked TRBV4-3 to TRBJ2-5; 8 bases in the middle match TRBD2. The CDR3 runs 15 residues from the cysteine to the phenylalanine. The kept DNA is CDR3 alone, 45 bases in frame from the first base. V trim: 1 base; J trim: 5 bases; unmatched bases: 6. Based on the germline V gene, the CDR1 and CDR2 sequences are LGHNA and YSLEER.